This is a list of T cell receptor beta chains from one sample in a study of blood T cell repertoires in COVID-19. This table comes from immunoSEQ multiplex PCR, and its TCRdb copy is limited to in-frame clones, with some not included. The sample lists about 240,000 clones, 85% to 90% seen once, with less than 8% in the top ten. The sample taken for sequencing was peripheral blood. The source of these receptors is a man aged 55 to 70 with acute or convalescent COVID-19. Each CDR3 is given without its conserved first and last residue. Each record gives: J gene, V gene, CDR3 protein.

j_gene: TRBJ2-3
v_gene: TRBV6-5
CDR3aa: ASSRTGLTDTQY

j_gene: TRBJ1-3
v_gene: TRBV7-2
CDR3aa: ASSLDLGVISGNTIY

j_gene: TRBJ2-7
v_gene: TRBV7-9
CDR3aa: ASSYDAAGGVPYEQY

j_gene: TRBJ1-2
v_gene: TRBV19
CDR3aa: ASSMDRRYGYT

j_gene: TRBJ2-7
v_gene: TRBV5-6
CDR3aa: ASSLRLAGVWY

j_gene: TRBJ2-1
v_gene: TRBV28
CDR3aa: ASSLYREGNNEQF

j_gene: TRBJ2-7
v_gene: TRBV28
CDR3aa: ASSQNREKEY

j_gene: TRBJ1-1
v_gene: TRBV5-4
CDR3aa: ASSPGQGNTEAF

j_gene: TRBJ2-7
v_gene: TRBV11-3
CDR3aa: ASSLGGGQDYEQY

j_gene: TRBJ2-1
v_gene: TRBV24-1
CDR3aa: ATSDPSGPAEQF

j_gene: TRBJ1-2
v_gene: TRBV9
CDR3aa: ASSVGVGGAASGYT

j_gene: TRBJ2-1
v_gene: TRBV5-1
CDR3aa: ASSLGLAEGLRF

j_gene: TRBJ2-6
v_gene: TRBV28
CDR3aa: ASTLGQLSGANVLT

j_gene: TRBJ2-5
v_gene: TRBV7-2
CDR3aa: ASSLGTSGAQETQY

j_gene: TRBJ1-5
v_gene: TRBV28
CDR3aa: ASSLSDRMGNQPQH